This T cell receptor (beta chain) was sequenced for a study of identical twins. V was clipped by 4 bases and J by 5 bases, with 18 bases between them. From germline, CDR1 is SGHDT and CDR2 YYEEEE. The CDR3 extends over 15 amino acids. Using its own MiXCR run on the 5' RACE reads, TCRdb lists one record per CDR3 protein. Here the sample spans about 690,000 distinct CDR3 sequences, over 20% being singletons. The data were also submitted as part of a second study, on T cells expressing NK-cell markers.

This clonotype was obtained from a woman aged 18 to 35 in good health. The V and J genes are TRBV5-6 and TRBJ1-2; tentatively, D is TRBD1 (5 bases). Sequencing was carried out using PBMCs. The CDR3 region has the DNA TGTGCCAGCAGCCCGAGCGAGGGGAGGCGTTATGGCTACACCTTC. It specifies CASSPSEGRRYGYTF.